Each of the 24 T cell receptor beta chains below was sequenced from the same sample in a study of shared clonotypes between healthy human individuals. Using immunoSEQ multiplex PCR, the repertoire was profiled, and TCRdb retains in-frame clones only, with some absent. The repertoire holds 1.5 million to 1.9 million clones, with 95% to 99% as singletons. Sample: naive CD4+ T cells sorted from blood. Sample subset: CD45RA+ positively selected. Receptor source: a man aged 30 to 45 in good health.

The chain combines TRBV7-9 with TRBJ2-5; 10 nucleotides match TRBD2. The CDR3 runs to 15 residues. The trim removed 4 bases at V and 4 bases at J, leaving 6 bases unmatched. CDR1 is SEHNR, CDR2 FQNEAQ, per germline (reference sequence). The CDR3 region is CASSSTSGTGETQYF. CDR3 sequence (DNA): TGTGCCAGCAGCTCCACTAGCGGGACGGGAGAGACCCAGTACTTC. Drawing the rest from reference TRBV7-9 and TRBJ2-5, the complete variable domain is DTGVSQNPRHKITKRGQNVTFRCDPISEHNRLYWYRQTLGQGPEFLTYFQNEAQLEKSRLLSDRFSAERPKGSFSTLEIQRTEQGDSAMYLCASSSTSGTGETQYFGPGTRLLVL.

The chain links TRBV5-1 to TRBJ2-3; 10 nucleotides line up with TRBD1. Germline V gene sequence: CDR1 SGHRS, CDR2 YFSETQ. The CDR3 extends over 15 amino acids. After removal of 5 bases from V and 5 bases from J, the junction contained 8 bases not matched to a gene. The CDR3 nucleotides read TGCGCCAGCAGTGATACCGGGACAGGGGTAGATACGCAGTATTTT. This gives the protein CASSDTGTGVDTQYF.

This clone appeared a single time. V gene TRBV5-4 combines with J gene TRBJ2-7; 8 bases agree with TRBD1. This CDR3 has 16 residues. V was pared by 4 bases and J by 5 bases, with 14 bases of the junction left unmatched. CDR1 and CDR2 (germline): SGHNT, YYREEE (reference sequence). CDR3 DNA sequence: TGTGCCAGCAGCGGTAGCCTTCGACAGGGGAGCCACGAGCAGTACTTC. As protein: CASSGSLRQGSHEQYF. Looking up the rest from reference TRBV5-4 and TRBJ2-7 gives the full variable domain: ETGVTQSPTHLIKTRGQQVTLRCSSQSGHNTVSWYQQALGQGPQFIFQYYREEENGRGNFPPRFSGLQFPNYSSELNVNALELDDSALYLCASSGSLRQGSHEQYFGPGTRLTVT.

This chain uses TRBV25-1 with TRBJ1-2; 10 bases agree with TRBD1. CDR3 size: 15 residues. The V and J ends lost 4 bases and 7 bases, in that order; junction bases with no gene match: 9. The germline V gene has CDR1 MGHDK and CDR2 SYGVNS. This CDR3 is CASSADDRGPAGYTF. The CDR3 bases are TGTGCCAGCAGTGCGGATGACAGGGGGCCGGCTGGCTACACCTTC.

V usage is TRBV7-2 and J usage is TRBJ2-3; D remains ambiguous. V lost 5 bases to trimming and J lost 0 bases, with 9 bases between them. The CDR3 runs to 14 residues. Germline V lookup: CDR1 SGHTA, CDR2 FQGNSA. The CDR3 DNA is TGTGCCAGCAGCACAGACGGAAGCACAGATACGCAGTATTTT. Amino acids: CASSTDGSTDTQYF.

The rearrangement uses TRBV27 and TRBJ2-4; possibly TRBD1 or TRBD2 for D (6 bases each). CDR3 length equals 17 residues. V was cut by 6 bases and J by 4 bases, with 22 bases left in between. From germline, CDR1 is MNHEY and CDR2 SMNVEV (reference sequence). The DNA of the CDR3 is TGTGCCAGCAGCTGGGCAGGGGTGGGGACTGGGAAAAACATTCAGTACTTC. Its protein is CASSWAGVGTGKNIQYF.

V is TRBV6-5 and J is TRBJ2-1; 7 bases fit TRBD1. The J segment lost 8 bases and the V segment lost 6 bases, leaving 13 bases of the junction unmatched. Germline V gives CDR1 MNHEY, CDR2 SVGAGI. The CDR3 sequence is 15 residues long. CDR3 sequence: CASSYVGQGVYEQFF. Written as DNA, the CDR3 is TGTGCCAGCAGCTACGTAGGGCAGGGGGTCTATGAGCAGTTCTTC.

This chain links TRBV7-2 with TRBJ2-7, with D possibly matching TRBD2 (5 bases). The CDR3 runs to 16 residues. Germline lookup yields CDR1 SGHTA and CDR2 FQGNSA. The ends were cut back, 6 bases at V and 5 bases at J, with 23 bases in the middle. The chain's CDR3 is CASSEPVRGPLHEQYF. The DNA for the CDR3 is TGTGCCAGCAGTGAGCCGGTAAGAGGGCCGCTCCACGAGCAGTACTTC.

The V call is TRBV11-2, the J call TRBJ2-3; tentatively, D is TRBD2 (6 bases). The CDR3 consists of 14 residues. V shed 4 bases and J shed 5 bases, with 13 bases lying between them. Germline values: CDR1 SGHAT, CDR2 FQNNGV. The CDR3 spells CASSSGSAVDTQYF. CDR3 DNA sequence: TGTGCCAGCAGCTCCGGGAGCGCAGTAGATACGCAGTATTTT.

The chain uses TRBV5-1 and TRBJ2-1; the D gene could be TRBD1 or TRBD2 (5 bases each). The V gene's germline CDR1 is SGHRS and CDR2 YFSETQ. V shed 7 bases and J shed 14 bases, with 19 bases lying between them. CDR3 length equals 12 residues. The CDR3 coding sequence is TGCGCCAGCGGCCCCGATGGGAGAGGGGAGTTCTTC. Protein product: CASGPDGRGEFF. Using reference TRBV5-1 and TRBJ2-1 for the parts outside the CDR3, the full variable domain is KAGVTQTPRYLIKTRGQQVTLSCSPISGHRSVSWYQQTPGQGLQFLFEYFSETQRNKGNFPGRFSGRQFSNSRSEMNVSTLELGDSALYLCASGPDGRGEFFGPGTRLTVL.

The chain employs TRBV7-9 and TRBJ2-7; possibly TRBD2 for D (7 bases). CDR3 size: 15 residues. Germline assignment: CDR1 SEHNR and CDR2 FQNEAQ (reference sequence). Deletions cut 4 bases from V and 5 bases from J, with 18 bases between. In DNA form, the CDR3 reads TGTGCCAGCAGCTCCGCGCGGGGGCCTTCAAACGAGCAGTACTTC. This translates into CASSSARGPSNEQYF.

The V and J genes are TRBV28 and TRBJ1-2; the D gene is possibly TRBD1 (6 bases). The CDR3 loop spans 12 amino acids. CDR1 is MDHEN, CDR2 SYDVKM, per germline. Trimming shortened V by 11 bases and J by 2 bases, and 12 bases separated the two germline ends. In DNA, the CDR3 is TGTGCCGGACAAAGGGGGAACTATGGCTACACCTTC. It encodes CAGQRGNYGYTF.

This chain uses TRBV10-3 with TRBJ2-7; D possibly corresponds to TRBD2 (6 bases). V was trimmed by 6 bases and J by 2 bases, leaving 20 bases between them. The germline CDR1 and CDR2 sequences are ENHRY and SYGVKD. The CDR3 runs to 16 residues. The CDR3, as DNA: TGTGCCATCAGCTCAGGTGCAAGGGGACTGACCTACGAGCAGTACTTC. It codes for CAISSGARGLTYEQYF.

J is TRBJ2-7 and V is TRBV10-2; no clear D gene. Trimming left V 4 bases short and J 0 bases short, with 13 bases between. The V gene's germline CDR1 is WSHSY and CDR2 SAAADI. CDR3 length: 15 residues. The CDR3 region is CASSAVSRNSYEQYF. The CDR3 DNA reads as TGCGCCAGCAGTGCTGTTAGCCGTAACTCCTACGAGCAGTACTTC.

This rearrangement joins TRBV5-1 to TRBJ2-1, with unresolved D. This CDR3 has 12 residues. Germline V gene sequence: CDR1 SGHRS, CDR2 YFSETQ. Trimming stripped 3 bases from V and 8 bases from J, with 9 bases between. CDR3 loop: CASSSTNHEQFF. Here the CDR3 DNA reads TGCGCCAGCAGCTCGACGAACCATGAGCAGTTCTTC.

In its sample, this clone was seen once. This specimen includes other DNA sequences encoding the same CDR3. The chain couples TRBV20-1 to TRBJ2-3; D not certain. The CDR3 contains 11 residues. Germline values: CDR1 DFQATT, CDR2 SNEGSKA (reference sequence). V was shortened by 3 bases and J by 3 bases, with 4 bases between the two germline ends. CDR3 residues: CSARSTDTQYF. The DNA for the CDR3 is TGCAGTGCTAGGTCGACAGATACGCAGTATTTT.

This rearrangement joins TRBV6-6 to TRBJ2-2; 8 bases fit TRBD1. The CDR3 extends over 15 amino acids. Germline loops: CDR1 MNHNY, CDR2 SVGAGI (reference sequence). The V segment lost 2 bases and the J segment 4 bases; nucleotides outside the gene matches: 3. The CDR3, as DNA: TGTGCCAGCAGTTACCGGACAGGGTCCACCGGGGAGCTGTTTTTT. Its translation is CASSYRTGSTGELFF.

CDR3 protein: CASSKEVNNYGYTF. CDR3 nucleotide sequence: TGTGCCAGCAGCAAAGAGGTTAATAACTATGGCTACACCTTC. The chain employs TRBV21-1 and TRBJ1-2. TRBV21-1 is noted as a pseudogene. The CDR3 contains 14 residues.

A remark on this clone: The same CDR3 can be traced to other DNA sequences in this sample. This chain links TRBV5-1 with TRBJ2-5; 7 bases align to TRBD2. Trimming cost V 0 bases and J 2 bases; bases outside gene matches: 4. Germline assignment: CDR1 SGHRS and CDR2 YFSETQ. The CDR3 has 15 residues. The CDR3 region has the DNA TGCGCCAGCAGCTTGGGAGCGGGAACACAAGAGACCCAGTACTTC. It specifies CASSLGAGTQETQYF.

The chain combines TRBV6-5 with TRBJ1-1; D is undetermined. CDR1 is MNHEY and CDR2 is SVGAGI in the germline V gene. Trimming cost V 6 bases and J 8 bases, with 16 bases left between them. The CDR3 consists of 13 residues. CDR3 in amino acids: CASRHRLDREAFF. The CDR3 DNA sequence: TGTGCCAGCAGACACCGGCTCGATCGGGAAGCTTTCTTT.

The genes are TRBV11-2 and TRBJ2-2, with D perhaps TRBD1 (6 bases). Trimming cost V 2 bases and J 1 base, with 20 bases left between them. CDR3 size: 19 residues. CDR1 is SGHAT, CDR2 FQNNGV, per germline. The CDR3 DNA sequence: TGTGCCAGCAGCTTAATTTCCCCGACCGGGACACGGAACACCGGGGAGCTGTTTTTT. As protein: CASSLISPTGTRNTGELFF.

This sequence joins TRBV6-1 and TRBJ2-3; no definite D call. Between the trimmed V and J ends, which lost 2 bases and 0 bases, there was a span of 9 bases. In germline, CDR1 is MNHNS, CDR2 SASEGT. The CDR3 contains 15 residues. CDR3 protein: CASSEHRRSTDTQYF. The DNA for the CDR3 is TGTGCCAGCAGTGAACATCGACGAAGCACAGATACGCAGTATTTT.

This chain uses TRBV2 with TRBJ2-2; D gene unclear. Germline V gene lookup returns CDR1 SNHLY and CDR2 FYNNEI. The CDR3 spans 14 residues. V lost 4 bases to trimming and J lost 1 base, with 7 bases between them. The CDR3 coding sequence is TGTGCCAGCAGTGTTAACAGGAACACCGGGGAGCTGTTTTTT. Translating gives CASSVNRNTGELFF.

The chain has TRBV10-3 and TRBJ1-5, with D hard to call. Germline CDR1 is ENHRY and CDR2 is SYGVKD. Trimming stripped 1 base from V and 9 bases from J, with 28 bases between. This CDR3 is built from 19 residues. CDR3: CAISEFQRGSTREIAPQHF. The CDR3 DNA is TGTGCCATCAGTGAGTTCCAGAGAGGATCCACCCGTGAAATTGCGCCCCAGCATTTT.